This T cell receptor beta chain came from a study of blood T cell repertoires in COVID-19. About the study: T cells, B-cell-depleted T cells, or PBMCs supplied cDNA or gDNA.

Trimming removed 4 bases from V and 3 bases from J; junction bases left unmatched: 10. The CDR3 totals 17 residues. Germline lookup yields CDR1 SGHDT and CDR2 YYEEEE. The table came from immunoSEQ multiplex PCR; TCRdb's copy has only in-frame clones and leaves some out. This table has 300,000 to 400,000 clones, over 70% appearing once. Living in 24 US areas, the participants were between roughly 18 and 95 years of age. Assignment of participants to cohorts was predicated upon participant-reported clinical history. Before being deemed recovered, Cohort 3 donors had two negative PCRs, clearance, or symptom resolution.

This clonotype was sampled from a young man who had recovered from COVID-19. The rearrangement joins TRBV5-6 to TRBJ2-3; TRBD1 agrees at 11 bases. The sequenced material came from PBMCs or T cells enriched from blood (not recorded which). Here the CDR3 reads CASSLLTGQGVTDTQYF. DNA of the CDR3: TGTGCCAGCAGCCTGCTGACGGGACAGGGGGTAACAGATACGCAGTATTTT.